The clone carrying this T cell receptor beta chain was seen repeatedly, ten times or more. As yet, its antigen is unknown. This specimen belongs to a study of T cells after yellow fever vaccination. Regarding the study as a whole: The secondary response showed a weaker magnitude and a faster peak, day 5 versus 15. After the booster, 96% of CD4 and around nine tenths of CD8 primary-response clones were re-detected.

MiXCR, applied by TCRdb to the 5' RACE reads, yields one record per CDR3 protein. The data show fewer than 150,000 distinct CDR3 sequences, roughly 8% seen once. The specimen was CD4+ T cells sorted from PBMCs, collected 5 days after the yellow fever booster vaccination. The TCR comes from a man aged 30 to 45 who received the YFV17D yellow fever vaccine.

This CDR3 is CAISASGTSGKNSYNEQFF. The CDR3 DNA is TGTGCCATCAGTGCCTCCGGGACTAGCGGTAAAAACTCCTACAATGAGCAGTTCTTC. J is TRBJ2-1 and V is TRBV10-3; 11 bases match TRBD2. The CDR3 covers 19 residues. J lost 0 bases, V lost 4 bases, and 11 bases had no gene match. The V gene's germline CDR1 is ENHRY and CDR2 SYGVKD.